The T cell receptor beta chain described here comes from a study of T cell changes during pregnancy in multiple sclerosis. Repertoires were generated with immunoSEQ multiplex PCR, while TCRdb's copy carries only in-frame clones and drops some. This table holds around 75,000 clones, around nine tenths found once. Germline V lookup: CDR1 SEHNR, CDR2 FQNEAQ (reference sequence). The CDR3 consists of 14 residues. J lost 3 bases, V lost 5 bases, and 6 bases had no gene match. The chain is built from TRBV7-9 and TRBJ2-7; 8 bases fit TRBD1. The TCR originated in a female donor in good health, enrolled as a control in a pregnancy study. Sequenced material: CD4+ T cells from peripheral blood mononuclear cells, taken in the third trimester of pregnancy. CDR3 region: CASSATGQDYEQYF. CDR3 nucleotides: TGTGCCAGCAGCGCAACGGGACAGGACTACGAGCAGTACTTC. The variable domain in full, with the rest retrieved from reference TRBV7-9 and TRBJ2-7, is DTGVSQNPRHKITKRGQNVTFRCDPISEHNRLYWYRQTLGQGPEFLTYFQNEAQLEKSRLLSDRFSAERPKGSFSTLEIQRTEQGDSAMYLCASSATGQDYEQYFGPGTRLTVT.